This paragraph covers one TCR beta chain sequence. Its antigen is undetermined. This entry is derived from a study of T cells in pancreatic ductal adenocarcinoma. No neoadjuvant therapy was given to the selected pancreatic ductal adenocarcinoma patients before their surgery. Assay used: immunoSEQ multiplex PCR; TCRdb lists only in-frame clones, some missing. The repertoire has over 85,000 clones, 90% to 95% of them found once; the top ten carry roughly 3.1%. Findings and limits, study-wide: The resected pancreatic cancer cohort was biased toward the minority with early-stage disease. Compared with tumor, blood showed more total productive templates and roughly 8.1-fold more clonotypes. Tumors hold more CD45RO+ effector T cells, which may bias toward lower diversity. Mean clonality was around 0.11 in tumors and about 0.079 in blood, not significantly different.

Sequenced: PBMCs. The receptor was isolated from a human donor with pancreatic ductal adenocarcinoma.

The CDR3 is CASSSDSRGAGELFF. The CDR3 DNA sequence: TGTGCCAGCAGCTCCGACTCCCGGGGGGCCGGGGAGCTGTTTTTT. The chain uses TRBV5-4 and TRBJ2-2; 7 nucleotides line up with TRBD2. The V gene's germline CDR1 is SGHNT and CDR2 YYREEE (reference sequence). This CDR3 is built from 15 residues. The J segment lost 6 bases and the V segment lost 3 bases, leaving 8 bases of the junction unmatched.